Shown below are 5 T cell receptor beta chains from a single sample sequenced in a study of OX40 agonist ivuxolimab in advanced cancers. This table comes from immunoSEQ multiplex PCR, and its TCRdb copy is limited to in-frame clones, with some not included. The sample contains about 89,000 clones, about 88% of which appear only once. The sequencing used CD4+ or CD8+ T cells sorted from blood, collected in a trial of the OX40 agonist ivuxolimab. The receptors here all came from an adult with an advanced solid tumor such as melanoma, head and neck, liver or kidney cancer.

This rearrangement joins TRBV19 to TRBJ1-5, with a weak D call TRBD1 (5 bases). Germline values: CDR1 LNHDA, CDR2 SQIVND (reference sequence). Trimming removed 0 bases from V and 5 bases from J, with 14 bases in between. The CDR3 is 16 residues long. The CDR3 DNA reads as TGTGCCAGTAGTATAGAACCAGGGCGATTGGATCAGCCCCAGCATTTT. Translation: CASSIEPGRLDQPQHF.

The chain uses TRBV11-3 and TRBJ1-4; a possible D gene is TRBD1 (5 bases). V was shortened by 5 bases and J by 5 bases, with 12 bases between the two germline ends. The CDR3 runs 14 residues. Per the germline V gene, CDR1 is SGHNT and CDR2 is YENEEA. The CDR3 loop is CASSPGTGNEKLFF. The DNA for the CDR3 is TGTGCCAGCAGCCCCGGGACGGGGAATGAAAAACTGTTTTTT.

DNA for the CDR3: TGTGCCAGCAGCTCGGGGGGGACAGAAAGCAATCAGCCCCAGCATTTT. Translation: CASSSGGTESNQPQHF. The chain has TRBV5-4 and TRBJ1-5, with TRBD1 matching over 7 bases. The CDR3 totals 16 residues. Germline CDR1 SGHNT, CDR2 YYREEE (reference sequence). J was trimmed by 1 base and V by 3 bases; bases with no gene match: 7.

CDR3 loop: CASSTRDRESSYEQYF. The CDR3 DNA reads as TGTGCCAGCAGTACACGGGACAGGGAAAGCTCCTACGAGCAGTACTTC. V usage is TRBV27 and J usage is TRBJ2-7; TRBD1 agrees at 9 bases. V trimming: 5 bases; J trimming: 0 bases; junction bases outside the gene matches: 8. CDR3 size: 16 residues. Germline V gives CDR1 MNHEY, CDR2 SMNVEV (reference sequence).

This clone was seen only once. The V call is TRBV6-4, the J call TRBJ2-7; 10 positions match TRBD2. With 2 bases clipped from V and 6 bases from J, the junction kept 4 bases outside the gene matches. Germline V gene sequence: CDR1 MRHNA, CDR2 SNTAGT. The CDR3 covers 14 residues. The CDR3 DNA reads TGTGCCAGCAGTGACACAGCGGGGGGGCTCGAGCAGTACTTC. This codes for CASSDTAGGLEQYF.